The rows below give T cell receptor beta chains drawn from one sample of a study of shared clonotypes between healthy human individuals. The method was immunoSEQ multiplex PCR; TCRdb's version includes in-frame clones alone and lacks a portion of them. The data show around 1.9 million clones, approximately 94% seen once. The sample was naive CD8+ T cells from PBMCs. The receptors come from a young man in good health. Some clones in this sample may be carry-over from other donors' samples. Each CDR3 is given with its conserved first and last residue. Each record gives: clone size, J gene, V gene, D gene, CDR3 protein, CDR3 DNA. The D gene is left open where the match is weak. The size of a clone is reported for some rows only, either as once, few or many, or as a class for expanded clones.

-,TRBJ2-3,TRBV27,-,CATRGIGADTQYF,TGTGCCACCCGGGGGATAGGAGCAGATACGCAGTATTTT
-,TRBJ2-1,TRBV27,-,CASSLLDAYNEQFF,TGTGCCAGCAGTTTGTTGGACGCCTACAATGAGCAGTTCTTC
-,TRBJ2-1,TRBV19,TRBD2,CASTTAGGVGEQFF,TGTGCCAGTACGACGGCGGGAGGGGTAGGGGAGCAGTTCTTC
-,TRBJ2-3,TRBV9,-,CASSKDRFTDTQYF,TGTGCCAGCAGCAAAGACAGGTTCACAGATACGCAGTATTTT
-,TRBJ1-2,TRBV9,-,CASSVGGTPGYTF,TGTGCCAGCAGCGTAGGGGGGACCCCGGGCTACACCTTC
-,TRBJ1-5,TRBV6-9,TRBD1,CASLRRDRDYSNQPQHF,TGTGCCAGCCTGAGGAGGGACAGAGATTATAGCAATCAGCCCCAGCATTTT
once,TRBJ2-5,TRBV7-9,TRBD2,CASSPRTSGSIWETQYF,TGTGCCAGCAGCCCAAGGACTAGCGGGAGTATTTGGGAGACCCAGTACTTC
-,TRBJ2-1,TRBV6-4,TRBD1,CASSDSVTGIVGEQFF,TGTGCCAGCAGTGACTCAGTGACAGGGATAGTAGGTGAGCAGTTCTTC
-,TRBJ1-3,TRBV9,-,CASSVNGDSGNTIYF,TGTGCCAGCAGCGTAAACGGGGACTCTGGAAACACCATATATTTT
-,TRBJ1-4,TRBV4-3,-,CASSQDHPATVGEKLFF,TGCGCCAGCAGCCAAGATCACCCCGCGACAGTCGGAGAAAAACTGTTTTTT
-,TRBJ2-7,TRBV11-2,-,CASSLEPAYEQYF,TGTGCCAGCAGCTTAGAACCGGCCTACGAGCAGTACTTC
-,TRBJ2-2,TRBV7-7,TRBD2,CASSSGLAGTRRSGTGELFF,TGTGCCAGCAGTTCCGGACTAGCGGGAACCCGGCGGAGCGGCACCGGGGAGCTGTTTTTT
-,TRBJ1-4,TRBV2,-,CASSERPGTEFATNEKLFF,TGTGCCAGCAGTGAGCGGCCAGGGACGGAATTTGCAACTAATGAAAAACTGTTTTTT
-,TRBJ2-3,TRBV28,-,CASSLSGIGLTDTQYF,TGTGCCAGCAGTTTATCCGGGATAGGGTTGACAGATACGCAGTATTTT
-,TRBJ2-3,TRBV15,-,CATSRTVGLSDTQYF,TGTGCCACCAGCCGGACAGTAGGGCTCTCGGATACGCAGTATTTT
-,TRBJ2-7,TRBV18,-,CASSPPPWERYEQYF,TGTGCCAGCTCACCACCCCCGTGGGAGAGGTACGAGCAGTACTTC
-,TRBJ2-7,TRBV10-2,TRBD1,CASSEFPDRGTYEQYF,TGCGCCAGCAGTGAGTTCCCGGACAGGGGGACCTACGAGCAGTACTTC
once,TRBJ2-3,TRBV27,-,CASTFRGPGADTQYF,TGTGCCAGCACTTTTAGGGGTCCGGGGGCGGATACGCAGTATTTT
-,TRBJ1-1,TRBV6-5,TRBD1,CASSNRGMNTEAFF,TGTGCCAGCAGTAACAGGGGAATGAACACTGAAGCTTTCTTT
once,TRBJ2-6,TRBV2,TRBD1,CAREWDRGFRGANVLTF,TGTGCCAGGGAGTGGGACAGGGGTTTTCGCGGGGCCAACGTCCTGACTTTC
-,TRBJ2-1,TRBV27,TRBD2,CASSLNTVAGPNEQFF,TGTGCCAGCAGTTTAAATACGGTAGCGGGACCCAATGAGCAGTTCTTC
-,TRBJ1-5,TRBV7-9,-,CASSLAAGFNQPQHF,TGTGCCAGCAGCTTAGCGGCGGGTTTCAATCAGCCCCAGCATTTT
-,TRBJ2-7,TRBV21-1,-,CASSKATYEQYF,TGTGCCAGCAGCAAAGCAACGTACGAGCAGTACTTC
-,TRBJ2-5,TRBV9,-,CASSVAQYQETQYF,TGTGCCAGCAGCGTAGCGCAGTACCAAGAGACCCAGTACTTC
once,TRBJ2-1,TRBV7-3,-,CASSATDGYEQFF,TGTGCCAGCAGCGCCACCGACGGATATGAGCAGTTCTTC
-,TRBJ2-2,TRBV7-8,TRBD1,CASSPPTGGNTGELFF,TGTGCCAGCAGCCCACCGACAGGGGGGAACACCGGGGAGCTGTTTTTT
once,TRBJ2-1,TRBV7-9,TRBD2,CASSPTSGRDNEQFF,TGTGCCAGCAGCCCCACTAGCGGGAGGGACAATGAGCAGTTCTTC
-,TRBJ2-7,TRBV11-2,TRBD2,CASSLDWASGSYEQYF,TGTGCCAGCAGCTTAGATTGGGCTAGCGGGAGTTACGAGCAGTACTTC
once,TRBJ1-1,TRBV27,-,CASSLDSMNTEAFF,TGTGCCAGCAGTTTGGACAGTATGAACACTGAAGCTTTCTTT
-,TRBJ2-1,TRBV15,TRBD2,CATRPGLAGLNEQFF,TGTGCCACCAGGCCGGGACTAGCGGGACTCAATGAGCAGTTCTTC
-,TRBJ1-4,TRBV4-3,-,CASSPLGENEKLFF,TGCGCCAGCAGCCCCCTAGGGGAGAATGAAAAACTGTTTTTT
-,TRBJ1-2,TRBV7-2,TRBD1,CASSPGTGASGYTF,TGTGCCAGCAGCCCTGGGACAGGGGCTTCCGGCTACACCTTC
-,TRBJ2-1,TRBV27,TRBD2,CASSYTSGRADEQFF,TGTGCCAGCAGTTACACTAGCGGGAGGGCGGATGAGCAGTTCTTC
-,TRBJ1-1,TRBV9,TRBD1,CASSEGTGTRDTEAFF,TGTGCCAGCAGCGAGGGGACAGGGACGCGGGACACTGAAGCTTTCTTT
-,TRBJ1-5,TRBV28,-,CASSLPGVNQPQHF,TGTGCCAGCAGTTTACCAGGGGTCAATCAGCCCCAGCATTTT